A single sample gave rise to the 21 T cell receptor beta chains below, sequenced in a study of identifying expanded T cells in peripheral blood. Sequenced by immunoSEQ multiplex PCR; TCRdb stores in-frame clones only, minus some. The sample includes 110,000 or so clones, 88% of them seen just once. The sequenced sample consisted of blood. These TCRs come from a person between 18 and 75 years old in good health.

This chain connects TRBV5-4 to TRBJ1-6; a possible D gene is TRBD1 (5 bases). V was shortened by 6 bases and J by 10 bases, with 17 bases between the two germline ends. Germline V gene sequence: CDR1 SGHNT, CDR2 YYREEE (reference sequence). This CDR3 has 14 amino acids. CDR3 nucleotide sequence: TGTGCCAGCACTCCCGGGGGGGAGAGCTCACCCCTCCACTTT. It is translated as CASTPGGESSPLHF.

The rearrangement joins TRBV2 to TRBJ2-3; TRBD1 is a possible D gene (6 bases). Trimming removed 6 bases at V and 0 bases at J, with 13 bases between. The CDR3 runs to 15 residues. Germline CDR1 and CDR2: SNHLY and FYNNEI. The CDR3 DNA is TGTGCCAGCAGCGGGACAAAGGGTAGCACAGATACGCAGTATTTT. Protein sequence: CASSGTKGSTDTQYF.

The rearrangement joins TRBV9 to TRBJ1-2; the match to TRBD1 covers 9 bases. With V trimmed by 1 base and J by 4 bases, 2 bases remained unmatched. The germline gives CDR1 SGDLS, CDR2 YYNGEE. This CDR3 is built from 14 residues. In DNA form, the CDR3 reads TGTGCCAGCAGCGTAACAGGGGGCGGCTATGGCTACACCTTC. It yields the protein CASSVTGGGYGYTF.

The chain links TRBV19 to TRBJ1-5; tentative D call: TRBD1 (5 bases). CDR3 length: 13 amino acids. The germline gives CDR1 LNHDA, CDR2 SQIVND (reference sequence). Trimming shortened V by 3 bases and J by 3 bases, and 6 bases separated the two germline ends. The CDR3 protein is CASSMGLNQPQHF. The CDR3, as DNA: TGTGCCAGTAGTATGGGGCTCAATCAGCCCCAGCATTTT. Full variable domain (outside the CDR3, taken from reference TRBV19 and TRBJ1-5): DGGITQSPKYLFRKEGQNVTLSCEQNLNHDAMYWYRQDPGQGLRLIYYSQIVNDFQKGDIAEGYSVSREKKESFPLTVTSAQKNPTAFYLCASSMGLNQPQHFGDGTRLSIL.

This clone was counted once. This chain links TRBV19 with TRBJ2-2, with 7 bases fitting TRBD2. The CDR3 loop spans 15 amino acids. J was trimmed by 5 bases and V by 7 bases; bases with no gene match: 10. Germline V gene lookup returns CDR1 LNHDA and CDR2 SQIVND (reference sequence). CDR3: CASTPGGGPTGELFF. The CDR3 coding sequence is TGTGCCAGTACGCCGGGGGGAGGTCCAACCGGGGAGCTGTTTTTT.

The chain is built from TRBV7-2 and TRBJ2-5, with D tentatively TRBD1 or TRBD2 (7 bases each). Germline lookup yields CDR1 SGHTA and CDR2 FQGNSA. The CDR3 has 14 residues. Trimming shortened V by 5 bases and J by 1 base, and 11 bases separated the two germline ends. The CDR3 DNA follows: TGTGCCAGCAGCCAGGGGGGGGCCCAAGAGACCCAGTACTTC. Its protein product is CASSQGGAQETQYF.

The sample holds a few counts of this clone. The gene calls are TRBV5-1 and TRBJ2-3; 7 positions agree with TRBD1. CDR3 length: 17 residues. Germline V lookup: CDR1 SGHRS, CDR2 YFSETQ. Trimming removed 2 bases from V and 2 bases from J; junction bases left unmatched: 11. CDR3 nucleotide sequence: TGCGCCAGCAGCTTAGACCGAGACAGGGCCCTCACAGATACGCAGTATTTT. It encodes CASSLDRDRALTDTQYF.

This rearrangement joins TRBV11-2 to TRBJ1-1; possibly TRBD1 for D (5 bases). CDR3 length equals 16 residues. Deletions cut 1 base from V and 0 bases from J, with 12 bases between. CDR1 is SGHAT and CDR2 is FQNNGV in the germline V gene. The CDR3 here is CASSLVFQGLNTEAFF. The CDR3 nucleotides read TGTGCCAGCAGCTTAGTTTTTCAGGGTTTGAACACTGAAGCTTTCTTT.

CDR3: CASSLGSLQNTGELFF. The CDR3 DNA reads as TGCGCCAGCAGCTTGGGGTCCCTGCAGAACACCGGGGAGCTGTTTTTT. The V gene is TRBV5-1, the J gene TRBJ2-2; no reliable D call. V shed 0 bases and J shed 1 base, with 10 bases lying between them. The CDR3 length is 16 residues. The V gene's germline CDR1 is SGHRS and CDR2 YFSETQ.

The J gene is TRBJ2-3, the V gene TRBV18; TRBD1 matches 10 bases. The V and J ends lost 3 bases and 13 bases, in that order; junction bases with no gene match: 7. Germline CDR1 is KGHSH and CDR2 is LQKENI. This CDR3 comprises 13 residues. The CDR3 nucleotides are TGTGCCAGCTCACCCGTCGACAGGGGGCAAAAGTATTTT. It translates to CASSPVDRGQKYF.

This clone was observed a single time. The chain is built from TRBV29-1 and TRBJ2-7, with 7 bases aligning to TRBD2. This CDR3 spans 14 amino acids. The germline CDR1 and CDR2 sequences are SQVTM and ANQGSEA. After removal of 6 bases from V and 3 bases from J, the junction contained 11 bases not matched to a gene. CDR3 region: CSVLPTSVDYEQYF. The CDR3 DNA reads TGCAGCGTCCTACCTACTAGCGTGGACTACGAGCAGTACTTC.

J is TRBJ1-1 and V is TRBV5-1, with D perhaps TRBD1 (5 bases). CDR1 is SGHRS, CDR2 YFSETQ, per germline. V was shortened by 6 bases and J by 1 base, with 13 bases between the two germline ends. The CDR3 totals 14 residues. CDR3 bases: TGCGCCAGCACCCCGGGGGAGAAGAACACTGAAGCTTTCTTT. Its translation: CASTPGEKNTEAFF.

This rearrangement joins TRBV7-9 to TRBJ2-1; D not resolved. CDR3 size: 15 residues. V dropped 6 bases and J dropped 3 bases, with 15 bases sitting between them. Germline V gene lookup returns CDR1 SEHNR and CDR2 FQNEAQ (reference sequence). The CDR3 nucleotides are TGTGCCAGCAGACCAGACGAGTGGAACTACAATGAGCAGTTCTTC. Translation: CASRPDEWNYNEQFF.

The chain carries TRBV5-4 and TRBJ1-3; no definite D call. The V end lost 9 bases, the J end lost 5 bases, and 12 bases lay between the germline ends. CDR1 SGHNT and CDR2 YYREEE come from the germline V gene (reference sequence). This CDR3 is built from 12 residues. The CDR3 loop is CATGDGRNTIYF. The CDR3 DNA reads TGTGCCACCGGCGACGGAAGAAACACCATATATTTT.

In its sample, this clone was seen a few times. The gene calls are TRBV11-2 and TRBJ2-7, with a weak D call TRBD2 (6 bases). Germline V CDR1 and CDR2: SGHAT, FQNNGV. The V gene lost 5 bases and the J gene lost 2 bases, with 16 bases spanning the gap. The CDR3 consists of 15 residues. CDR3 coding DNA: TGTGCCAGCAGCCTATCGGCGGGACGGACCTACGAGCAGTACTTC. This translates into CASSLSAGRTYEQYF. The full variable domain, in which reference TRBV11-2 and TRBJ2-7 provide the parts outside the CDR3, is EAGVAQSPRYKIIEKRQSVAFWCNPISGHATLYWYQQILGQGPKLLIQFQNNGVVDDSQLPKDRFSAERLKGVDSTLKIQPAKLEDSAVYLCASSLSAGRTYEQYFGPGTRLTVT.

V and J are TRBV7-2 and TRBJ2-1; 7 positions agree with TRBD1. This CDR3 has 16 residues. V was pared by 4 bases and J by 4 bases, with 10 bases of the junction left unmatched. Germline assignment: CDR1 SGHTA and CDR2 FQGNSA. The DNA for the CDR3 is TGTGCCAGCAGCTCGCTGACAGGGATTGGATACAATGAGCAGTTCTTC. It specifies CASSSLTGIGYNEQFF.

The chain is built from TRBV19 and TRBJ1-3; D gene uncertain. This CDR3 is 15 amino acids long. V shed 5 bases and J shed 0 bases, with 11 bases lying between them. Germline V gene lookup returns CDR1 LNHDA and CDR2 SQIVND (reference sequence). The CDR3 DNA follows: TGTGCCAGTAGTGCCCAGCGGGGCTCTGGAAACACCATATATTTT. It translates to CASSAQRGSGNTIYF.

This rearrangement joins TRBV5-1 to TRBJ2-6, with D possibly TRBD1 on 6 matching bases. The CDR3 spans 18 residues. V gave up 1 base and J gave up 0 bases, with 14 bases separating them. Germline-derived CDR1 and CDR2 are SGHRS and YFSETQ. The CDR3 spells CASSLTGQITSGANVLTF. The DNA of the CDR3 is TGCGCCAGCAGCTTGACCGGACAGATAACCTCTGGGGCCAACGTCCTGACTTTC.

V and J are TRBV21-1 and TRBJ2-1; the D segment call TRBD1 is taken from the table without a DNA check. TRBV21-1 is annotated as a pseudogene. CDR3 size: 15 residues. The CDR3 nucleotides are TGTGCCAGCAGCAAAGGGGCCTACTCCTACAATGAGCAGTTCTTC. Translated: CASSKGAYSYNEQFF.

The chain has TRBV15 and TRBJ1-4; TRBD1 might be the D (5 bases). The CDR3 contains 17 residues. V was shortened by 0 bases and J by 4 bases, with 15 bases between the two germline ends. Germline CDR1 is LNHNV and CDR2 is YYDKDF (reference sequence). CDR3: CATSRDDSSPSNEKLFF. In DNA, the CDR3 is TGTGCCACCAGCAGAGACGACAGTTCCCCCAGTAATGAAAAACTGTTTTTT. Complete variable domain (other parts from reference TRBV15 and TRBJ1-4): DAMVIQNPRYQVTQFGKPVTLSCSQTLNHNVMYWYQQKSSQAPKLLFHYYDKDFNNEADTPDNFQSRRPNTSFCFLDIRSPGLGDTAMYLCATSRDDSSPSNEKLFFGSGTQLSVL.

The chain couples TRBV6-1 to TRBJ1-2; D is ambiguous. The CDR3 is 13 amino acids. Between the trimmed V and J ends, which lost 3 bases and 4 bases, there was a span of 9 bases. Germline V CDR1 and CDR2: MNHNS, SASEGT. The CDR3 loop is CASSEAARYGYTF. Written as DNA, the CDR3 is TGTGCCAGCAGTGAGGCAGCCCGCTATGGCTACACCTTC.